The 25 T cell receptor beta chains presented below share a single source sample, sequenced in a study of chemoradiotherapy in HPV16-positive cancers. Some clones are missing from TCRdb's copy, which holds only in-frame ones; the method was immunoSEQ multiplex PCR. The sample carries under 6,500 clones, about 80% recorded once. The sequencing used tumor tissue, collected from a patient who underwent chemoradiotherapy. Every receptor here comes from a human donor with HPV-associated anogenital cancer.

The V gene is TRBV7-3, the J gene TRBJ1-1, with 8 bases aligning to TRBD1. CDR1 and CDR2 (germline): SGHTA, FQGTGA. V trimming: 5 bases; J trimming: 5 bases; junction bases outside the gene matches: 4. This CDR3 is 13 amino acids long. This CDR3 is CASSQGARTEAFF. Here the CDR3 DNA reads TGTGCCAGCAGCCAGGGGGCGCGTACTGAAGCTTTCTTT. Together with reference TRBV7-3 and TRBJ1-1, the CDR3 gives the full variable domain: GAGVSQTPSNKVTEKGKYVELRCDPISGHTALYWYRQSLGQGPEFLIYFQGTGAADDSGLPNDRFFAVRPEGSVSTLKIQRTERGDSAVYLCASSQGARTEAFFGQGTRLTVV.

CDR3 amino acids: CASSITGTELYNEQFF. Written as DNA, the CDR3 is TGTGCCAGTAGTATAACAGGGACAGAACTTTACAATGAGCAGTTCTTC. The J gene is TRBJ2-1, the V gene TRBV19; 7 bases line up with TRBD1. Germline values: CDR1 LNHDA, CDR2 SQIVND (reference sequence). This CDR3 contains 16 residues. Trimming at V came to 2 bases and at J to 4 bases, leaving 8 bases not matched to a gene.

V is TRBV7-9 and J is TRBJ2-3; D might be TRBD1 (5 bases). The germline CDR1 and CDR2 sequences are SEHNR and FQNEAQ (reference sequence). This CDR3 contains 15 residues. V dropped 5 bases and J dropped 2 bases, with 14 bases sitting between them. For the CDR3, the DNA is TGTGCCAGCAGCGCCGGACCAGGGCTCACAGATACGCAGTATTTT. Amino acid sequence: CASSAGPGLTDTQYF.

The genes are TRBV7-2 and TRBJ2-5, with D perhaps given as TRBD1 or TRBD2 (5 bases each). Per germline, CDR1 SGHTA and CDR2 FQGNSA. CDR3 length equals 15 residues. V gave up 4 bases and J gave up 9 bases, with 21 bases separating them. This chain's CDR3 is CASSSGTPAQFAQYF. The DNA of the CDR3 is TGTGCCAGCAGCTCGGGGACGCCGGCCCAGTTCGCCCAGTACTTC.

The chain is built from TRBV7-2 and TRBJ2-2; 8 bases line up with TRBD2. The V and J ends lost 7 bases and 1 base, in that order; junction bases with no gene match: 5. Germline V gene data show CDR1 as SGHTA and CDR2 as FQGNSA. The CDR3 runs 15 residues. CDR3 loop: CASTPGGLNTGELFF. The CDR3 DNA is TGTGCCAGCACCCCGGGGGGGCTGAACACCGGGGAGCTGTTTTTT.

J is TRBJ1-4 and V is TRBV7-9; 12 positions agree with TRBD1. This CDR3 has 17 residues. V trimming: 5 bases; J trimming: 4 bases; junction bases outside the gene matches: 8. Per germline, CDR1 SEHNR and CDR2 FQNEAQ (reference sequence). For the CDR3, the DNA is TGTGCCAGCAGCGGGGGGACAGGGGGCGCCGGTAATGAAAAACTGTTTTTT. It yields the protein CASSGGTGGAGNEKLFF.

CDR3 protein: CASSLDLRETQYF. CDR3 DNA: TGTGCCAGCAGCTTGGACCTCAGGGAGACCCAGTACTTC. The chain recombines TRBV5-6 with TRBJ2-5; D call uncertain. V was shortened by 0 bases and J by 5 bases, with 8 bases between the two germline ends. Germline CDR1 SGHDT, CDR2 YYEEEE. The CDR3 consists of 13 residues.

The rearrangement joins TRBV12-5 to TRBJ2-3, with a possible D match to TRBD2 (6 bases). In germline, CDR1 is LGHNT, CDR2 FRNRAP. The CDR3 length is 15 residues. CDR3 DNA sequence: TGTGCCGCGGGACGCCCTGGAGCCGGCACAGATACGCAGTATTTT. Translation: CAAGRPGAGTDTQYF.

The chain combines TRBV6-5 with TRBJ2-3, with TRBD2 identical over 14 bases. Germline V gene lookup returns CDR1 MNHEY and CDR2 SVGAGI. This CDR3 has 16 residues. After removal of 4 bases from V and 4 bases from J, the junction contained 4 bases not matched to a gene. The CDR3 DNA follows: TGTGCCAGCAGTTCGGGACTAGCGGGGGTCGCAGATACGCAGTATTTT. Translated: CASSSGLAGVADTQYF.

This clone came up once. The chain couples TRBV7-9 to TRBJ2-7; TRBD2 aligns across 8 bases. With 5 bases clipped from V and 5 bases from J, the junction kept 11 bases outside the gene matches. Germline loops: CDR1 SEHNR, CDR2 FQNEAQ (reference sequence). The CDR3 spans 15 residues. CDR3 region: CASSVRLAGMNEQYF. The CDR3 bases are TGTGCCAGCAGCGTGAGGTTAGCGGGAATGAACGAGCAGTACTTC.

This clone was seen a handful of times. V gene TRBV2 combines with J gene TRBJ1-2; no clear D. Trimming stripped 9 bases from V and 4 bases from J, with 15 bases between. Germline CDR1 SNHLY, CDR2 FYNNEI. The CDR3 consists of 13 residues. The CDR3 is CARRAGSLYGYTF. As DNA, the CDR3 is TGTGCCAGGCGGGCAGGATCCCTCTATGGCTACACCTTC.

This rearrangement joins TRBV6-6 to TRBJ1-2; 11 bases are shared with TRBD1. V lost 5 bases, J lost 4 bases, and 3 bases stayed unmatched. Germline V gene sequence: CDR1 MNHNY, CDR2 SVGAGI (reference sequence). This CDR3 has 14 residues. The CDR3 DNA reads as TGTGCCAGCAGTCAAGGACAGGGGGCCTATGGCTACACCTTC. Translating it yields CASSQGQGAYGYTF.

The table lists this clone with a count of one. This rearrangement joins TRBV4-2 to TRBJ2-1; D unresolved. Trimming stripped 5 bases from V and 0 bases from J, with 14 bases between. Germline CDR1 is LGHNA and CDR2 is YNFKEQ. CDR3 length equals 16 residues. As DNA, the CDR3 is TGTGCCAGCAGCGAAAACACTCAGAGCTCCTACAATGAGCAGTTCTTC. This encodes CASSENTQSSYNEQFF.

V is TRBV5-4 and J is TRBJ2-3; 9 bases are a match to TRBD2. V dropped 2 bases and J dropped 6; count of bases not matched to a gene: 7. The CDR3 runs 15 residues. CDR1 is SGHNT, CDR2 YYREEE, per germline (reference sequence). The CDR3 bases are TGTGCCAGCAGCTTCCCGGGACTAGCAGAGGATACGCAGTATTTT. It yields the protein CASSFPGLAEDTQYF.

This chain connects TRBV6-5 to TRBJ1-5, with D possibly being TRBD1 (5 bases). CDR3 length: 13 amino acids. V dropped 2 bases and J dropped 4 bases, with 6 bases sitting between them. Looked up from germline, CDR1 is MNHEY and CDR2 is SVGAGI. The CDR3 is CASSYRGNQPQHF. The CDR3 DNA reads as TGTGCCAGCAGTTACAGGGGAAATCAGCCCCAGCATTTT.

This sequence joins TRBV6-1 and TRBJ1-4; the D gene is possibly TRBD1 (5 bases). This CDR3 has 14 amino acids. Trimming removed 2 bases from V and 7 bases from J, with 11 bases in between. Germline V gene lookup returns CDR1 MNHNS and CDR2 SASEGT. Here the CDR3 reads CASSETGWAEKLFF. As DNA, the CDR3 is TGTGCCAGCAGTGAAACAGGATGGGCTGAAAAACTGTTTTTT.

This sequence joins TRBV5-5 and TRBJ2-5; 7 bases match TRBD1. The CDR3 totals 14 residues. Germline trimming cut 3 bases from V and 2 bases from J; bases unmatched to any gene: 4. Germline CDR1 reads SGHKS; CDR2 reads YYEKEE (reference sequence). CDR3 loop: CASSWRQGQETQYF. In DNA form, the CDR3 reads TGTGCCAGCAGCTGGAGACAGGGTCAAGAGACCCAGTACTTC.

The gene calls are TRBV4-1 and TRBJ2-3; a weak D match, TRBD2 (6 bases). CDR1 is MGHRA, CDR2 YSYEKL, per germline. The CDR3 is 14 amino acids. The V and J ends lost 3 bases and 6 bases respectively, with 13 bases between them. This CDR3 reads CASSHQGLADTQYF. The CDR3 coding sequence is TGCGCCAGCAGCCATCAGGGACTGGCCGATACGCAGTATTTT.

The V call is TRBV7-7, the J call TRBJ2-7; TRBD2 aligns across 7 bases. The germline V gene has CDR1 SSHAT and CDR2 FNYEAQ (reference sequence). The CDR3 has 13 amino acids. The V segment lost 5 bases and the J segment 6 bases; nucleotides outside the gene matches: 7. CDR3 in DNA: TGTGCCAGCAGCCCTACCTTAGCGGGCGAGCAGTACTTC. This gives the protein CASSPTLAGEQYF.

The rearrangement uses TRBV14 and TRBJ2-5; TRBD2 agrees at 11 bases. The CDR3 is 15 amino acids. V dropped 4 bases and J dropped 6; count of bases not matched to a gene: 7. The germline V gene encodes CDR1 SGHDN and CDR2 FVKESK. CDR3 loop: CASSPLSGGGQTQYF. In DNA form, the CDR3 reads TGTGCCAGCAGCCCTCTTAGCGGGGGGGGACAGACCCAGTACTTC.

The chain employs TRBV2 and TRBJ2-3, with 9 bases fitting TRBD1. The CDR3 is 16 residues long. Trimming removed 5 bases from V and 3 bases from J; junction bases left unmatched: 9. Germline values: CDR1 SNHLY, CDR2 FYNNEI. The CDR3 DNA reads TGTGCCAGCAGTCGGACAGGGGAATTGGGAACAGATACGCAGTATTTT. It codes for CASSRTGELGTDTQYF.

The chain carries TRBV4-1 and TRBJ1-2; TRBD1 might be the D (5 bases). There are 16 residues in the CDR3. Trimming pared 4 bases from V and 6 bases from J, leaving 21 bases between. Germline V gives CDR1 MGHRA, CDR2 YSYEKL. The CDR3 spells CASSRDEAREVDGYTF. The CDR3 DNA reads TGCGCCAGCAGCCGGGACGAAGCCAGGGAAGTAGATGGCTACACCTTC.

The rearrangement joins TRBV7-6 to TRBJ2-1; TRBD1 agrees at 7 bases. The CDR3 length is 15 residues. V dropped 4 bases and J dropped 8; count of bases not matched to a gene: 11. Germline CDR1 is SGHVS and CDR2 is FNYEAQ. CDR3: CASSSIGQAWDEQFF. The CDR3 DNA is TGTGCCAGCAGCTCTATAGGACAGGCTTGGGATGAGCAGTTCTTC.

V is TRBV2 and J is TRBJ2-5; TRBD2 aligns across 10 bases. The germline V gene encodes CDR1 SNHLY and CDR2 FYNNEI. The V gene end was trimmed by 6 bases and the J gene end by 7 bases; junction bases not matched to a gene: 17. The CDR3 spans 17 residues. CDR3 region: CASSSGTSGNRGGTQYF. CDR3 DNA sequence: TGTGCCAGCAGCTCGGGAACTAGCGGGAATCGCGGAGGGACCCAGTACTTC.

CDR3 in amino acids: CASSNYRDEKLFF. The CDR3 DNA is TGTGCCAGCAGCAACTACAGGGACGAAAAACTGTTTTTT. The rearrangement joins TRBV7-2 to TRBJ1-4, with D possibly matching TRBD1 (6 bases). Germline loops: CDR1 SGHTA, CDR2 FQGNSA. V lost 5 bases to trimming and J lost 8 bases, with 12 bases between them. The CDR3 runs 13 residues. The full variable domain, completed using reference TRBV7-2 and TRBJ1-4, is GAGVSQSPSNKVTEKGKDVELRCDPISGHTALYWYRQSLGQGLEFLIYFQGNSAPDKSGLPSDRFSAERTGGSVSTLTIQRTQQEDSAVYLCASSNYRDEKLFFGSGTQLSVL.